The rows below give T cell receptor beta chains drawn from one sample of a study of identical twins. From the 5' RACE reads, TCRdb called clonotypes with MiXCR, one entry per CDR3 protein. The sample records roughly 690,000 distinct CDR3 sequences, approximately 21% being singletons. The same data also contributed to another study, on T cells expressing NK-cell markers.

What was sequenced was PBMCs. Receptor source: a young woman in good health. CDR3s leave out the opening cysteine and the closing phenylalanine or tryptophan. The order of the fields is CDR3 protein, V gene, J gene.

SVEDHDRVTYNEQF	TRBV29-1	TRBJ2-1
ASSSPQGVAEAF	TRBV12-3/TRBV12-4	TRBJ1-1
SAGIRAGVAYNEQF	TRBV20-1	TRBJ2-1
ASSLRDRGINEQF	TRBV3-1	TRBJ2-1
ASNGGSMNTEAF	TRBV5-1	TRBJ1-1
ASSLPGQGRETQY	TRBV5-6	TRBJ2-5
SVIATGDSYEQY	TRBV29-1	TRBJ2-7
ASIDRTSWGDTQY	TRBV27	TRBJ2-3
ASSSWTHNEQF	TRBV7-9	TRBJ2-1
ASRDCRNQPQH	TRBV21-1	TRBJ1-5
SARRTGAGANVLT	TRBV20-1	TRBJ2-6
AISESSQATGELF	TRBV10-3	TRBJ2-2
ASSVGVKNEKLF	TRBV9	TRBJ1-4
ASSFQQGISEQF	TRBV5-1	TRBJ2-1